Below are 23 T cell receptor beta chains sequenced from a single sample in a study of cytomegalovirus exposure and HLA in healthy donors. 60 Vbeta and 13 Jbeta primers were used in PCR. Here immunoSEQ multiplex PCR was the method, and the copy in TCRdb shows in-frame clones only, minus some. Among over 85,000 clones, roughly four fifths were seen once, and the ten largest hold 1.3%. Sequencing was performed on PBMCs. The receptors were sampled from a woman in her 30s in good health and CMV-seronegative.

The chain links TRBV6-4 to TRBJ1-4, with 7 bases that match TRBD1. V lost 5 bases to trimming and J lost 8 bases; unmatched junction nucleotides: 11. Germline CDR1 is MRHNA and CDR2 is SNTAGT. The CDR3 extends over 15 amino acids. The CDR3 nucleotides are TGTGCCAGCAGTCCTATCGGGACAGTGGGCGAAAAACTGTTTTTT. Protein sequence: CASSPIGTVGEKLFF.

The rearrangement uses TRBV4-2 and TRBJ2-1; 9 bases fit TRBD1. The CDR3 covers 16 residues. Germline-derived CDR1 and CDR2 are LGHNA and YNFKEQ. The V and J ends lost 1 base and 7 bases, in that order; junction bases with no gene match: 8. This chain's CDR3 is CASSQVGTGSWNEQFF. The CDR3 bases are TGTGCCAGCAGCCAAGTCGGGACAGGGTCATGGAATGAGCAGTTCTTC.

The chain has TRBV2 and TRBJ2-5, with 13 bases lining up with TRBD2. CDR1 and CDR2 (germline): SNHLY, FYNNEI. V was pared by 6 bases and J by 5 bases, with 9 bases of the junction left unmatched. The CDR3 runs 16 residues. Here the CDR3 DNA reads TGTGCCAGCAGACGGACTAGCGGGGGTACCGGGGAGACCCAGTACTTC. Protein product: CASRRTSGGTGETQYF.

This clone appeared once. The V gene is TRBV27, the J gene TRBJ2-7, with 7 bases that match TRBD2. The germline gives CDR1 MNHEY, CDR2 SMNVEV (reference sequence). CDR3 length equals 14 residues. The J segment lost 0 bases and the V segment lost 3 bases, leaving 2 bases of the junction unmatched. This CDR3 reads CASSFGGFSYEQYF. The DNA of the CDR3 is TGTGCCAGCAGTTTCGGGGGGTTCTCCTACGAGCAGTACTTC.

The chain has TRBV14 and TRBJ1-1; 8 nucleotides match TRBD1. The junction had 9 bases not matched to a gene; V was cut back by 6 bases and J by 3 bases. The CDR3 spans 15 residues. The germline CDR1 and CDR2 sequences are SGHDN and FVKESK. The CDR3 loop is CASRLHGQGDTEAFF. CDR3 in DNA: TGTGCCAGCAGGCTACACGGACAGGGCGACACTGAAGCTTTCTTT.

The chain has TRBV27 and TRBJ2-7; perhaps TRBD1 as D (6 bases). The CDR3 runs to 13 residues. V was clipped by 2 bases and J by 9 bases, with 14 bases between them. From germline, CDR1 is MNHEY and CDR2 SMNVEV (reference sequence). The CDR3 nucleotides read TGTGCCAGCAGTTTAAGGGGGACCCTAGGGCAGTACTTC. Its protein is CASSLRGTLGQYF.

This chain joins TRBV5-1 and TRBJ1-1; no clear D gene. Germline V lookup: CDR1 SGHRS, CDR2 YFSETQ. Between the trimmed V and J ends, which lost 4 bases and 1 base, there was a span of 20 bases. The CDR3 consists of 17 residues. CDR3 loop: CASSGQRSGLSNTEAFF. CDR3 sequence (DNA): TGCGCCAGCAGCGGCCAGCGGAGTGGTTTGTCGAACACTGAAGCTTTCTTT.

This rearrangement joins TRBV7-9 to TRBJ2-1, with D tentatively TRBD2 (5 bases). Trimming removed 3 bases at V and 3 bases at J, with 15 bases between. The CDR3 extends over 16 amino acids. The germline CDR1 and CDR2 sequences are SEHNR and FQNEAQ (reference sequence). CDR3 residues: CASSFSSGMIYNEQFF. CDR3 nucleotides: TGTGCCAGCAGCTTCTCGTCGGGGATGATCTACAATGAGCAGTTCTTC.

V and J are TRBV6-1 and TRBJ2-4; 7 nucleotides line up with TRBD1. V lost 3 bases and J lost 8; bases outside the gene matches: 7. This CDR3 spans 14 amino acids. Per the germline V gene, CDR1 is MNHNS and CDR2 is SASEGT. This CDR3 is CASSDGGQLDIQYF. Written as DNA, the CDR3 is TGTGCCAGCAGTGATGGGGGACAGCTTGACATTCAGTACTTC.

This chain uses TRBV7-8 with TRBJ1-5, with 10 positions matching TRBD1. Germline CDR1 SGHVS, CDR2 FQNEAQ. J gave up 6 bases and V 3 bases, and 5 bases lay outside the gene matches. This CDR3 contains 15 residues. The CDR3 bases are TGTGCCAGCAGCTTGAGTGACAGGGGGCCTCAGCCCCAGCATTTT. Its protein is CASSLSDRGPQPQHF.

The chain joins TRBV7-8 to TRBJ1-2; 9 positions match TRBD1. Germline loops: CDR1 SGHVS, CDR2 FQNEAQ. The trim removed 4 bases at V and 6 bases at J, leaving 15 bases unmatched. CDR3 length: 17 residues. The CDR3 nucleotides read TGTGCCAGCAGCTCCAACACCGGGACAGGGATGTTGGATGGCTACACCTTC. Encoded protein: CASSSNTGTGMLDGYTF.

CDR3 loop: CASSLGRGDTQYF. CDR3 coding DNA: TGTGCCAGCAGCTTAGGCCGGGGAGATACGCAGTATTTT. The rearrangement uses TRBV7-2 and TRBJ2-3; a weak D match, TRBD2 (5 bases). Per the germline V gene, CDR1 is SGHTA and CDR2 is FQGNSA. The germline V and J ends were trimmed by 1 base and 5 bases, with 7 bases remaining between them. The CDR3 has 13 residues.

This chain links TRBV9 with TRBJ2-7; TRBD1 matches 7 bases. CDR1 SGDLS and CDR2 YYNGEE come from the germline V gene. Trimming removed 2 bases from V and 3 bases from J; junction bases left unmatched: 5. CDR3 size: 14 residues. Here the CDR3 DNA reads TGTGCCAGCAGCGTTGAGGACAGGAGCTACGAGCAGTACTTC. Its translation: CASSVEDRSYEQYF.

This clone was found once. The V gene is TRBV5-3, the J gene TRBJ2-1; D is undetermined. Being an ORF, TRBV5-3 has a function that is uncertain. V was cut by 4 bases and J by 0 bases, with 14 bases left in between. This CDR3 spans 16 amino acids. The CDR3 bases are TGTGCCAGAAGCAACAGCCGGCGTAGCTCCTACAATGAGCAGTTCTTC. This translates into CARSNSRRSSYNEQFF.

The chain uses TRBV19 and TRBJ1-1; 7 positions agree with TRBD1. The CDR3 spans 14 residues. V lost 7 bases, J lost 2 bases, and 7 bases stayed unmatched. From germline, CDR1 is LNHDA and CDR2 SQIVND (reference sequence). CDR3 sequence: CASTHRGFNTEAFF. In DNA form, the CDR3 reads TGTGCCAGTACCCACAGGGGTTTCAACACTGAAGCTTTCTTT.

The chain links TRBV5-8 to TRBJ2-2; a weak D match, TRBD2 (5 bases). V was cut by 0 bases and J by 4 bases, with 7 bases left in between. Germline V gene data show CDR1 as SGHTS and CDR2 as YDEGEE. The CDR3 is 14 residues long. This CDR3 reads CASSLELGTGELFF. In DNA form, the CDR3 reads TGTGCCAGCAGCTTGGAACTAGGCACCGGGGAGCTGTTTTTT.

The V and J genes are TRBV9 and TRBJ1-2, with TRBD1 matching over 7 bases. Germline V gives CDR1 SGDLS, CDR2 YYNGEE. The ends lost 3 bases at V and 5 bases at J; junction bases unmatched: 10. The CDR3 sequence is 15 residues long. The CDR3 reads CASSGSGQLVYGYTF. CDR3 coding DNA: TGTGCCAGCAGCGGATCGGGACAGCTCGTATATGGCTACACCTTC. The full variable domain, with the rest looked up from reference TRBV9 and TRBJ1-2, is DSGVTQTPKHLITATGQRVTLRCSPRSGDLSVYWYQQSLDQGLQFLIQYYNGEERAKGNILERFSAQQFPDLHSELNLSSLELGDSALYFCASSGSGQLVYGYTFGSGTRLTVV.

This clone was counted a few times. CDR3: CASSHRQGAGGELFF. For the CDR3, the DNA is TGCGCCAGCAGCCATAGACAGGGGGCCGGCGGGGAGCTGTTTTTT. The rearrangement joins TRBV5-1 to TRBJ2-2, with 10 bases matching TRBD1. The CDR3 spans 15 residues. The junction had 7 bases not matched to a gene; V was cut back by 4 bases and J by 7 bases. Germline CDR1 and CDR2: SGHRS and YFSETQ.

This sequence joins TRBV5-1 and TRBJ1-4; TRBD1 matches at 7 bases. CDR1 and CDR2 from the germline V gene are SGHRS and YFSETQ. This CDR3 region has 14 residues. With 4 bases clipped from V and 7 bases from J, the junction kept 7 bases outside the gene matches. CDR3 sequence reads: CASSPGQGGEKLFF. Here the CDR3 DNA reads TGCGCCAGCAGCCCAGGGCAGGGGGGTGAAAAACTGTTTTTT.

The gene calls are TRBV9 and TRBJ1-1; no firm D call. From germline, CDR1 is SGDLS and CDR2 YYNGEE. Trimming pared 5 bases from V and 3 bases from J, leaving 17 bases between. The CDR3 has 15 amino acids. CDR3 sequence: CASSPRGILDTEAFF. CDR3 nucleotide sequence: TGTGCCAGCAGTCCACGGGGTATATTAGACACTGAAGCTTTCTTT.

The gene calls are TRBV30 and TRBJ2-7; 11 nucleotides align to TRBD2. The CDR3 sequence is 14 residues long. Looked up from germline, CDR1 is GTSNPN and CDR2 is SVGIG (reference sequence). Trimming at V came to 3 bases and at J to 5 bases, leaving 6 bases not matched to a gene. CDR3 region: CAWSAGTSGDEQYF. The CDR3 DNA reads TGTGCCTGGAGCGCCGGGACTAGCGGAGACGAGCAGTACTTC.

This clone was seen a single time. Its ends do not fully match the called genes, so a read error is possible. The chain uses TRBV4-1 and TRBJ2-2, with 11 bases that match TRBD2. CDR1 and CDR2 from the germline V gene are MGHRA and YSYEKL. This CDR3 is built from 20 residues. In DNA, the CDR3 is TGCGTCAGCAGCCAGGAGCGGGAGGTAGCGGGAGGGCCTCGGACCGGGGAGCTGTTTTTT. It codes for CVSSQEREVAGGPRTGELFF.

This rearrangement joins TRBV6-5 to TRBJ1-3, with a possible D match to TRBD1 (5 bases). V dropped 6 bases and J dropped 4 bases, with 10 bases sitting between them. Germline loops: CDR1 MNHEY, CDR2 SVGAGI. This CDR3 contains 13 residues. The CDR3: CASRGRTGNTIYF. The CDR3 DNA reads TGTGCCAGCAGGGGAAGGACAGGAAACACCATATATTTT.